This T cell receptor beta chain was documented in a study of identical twins. Healthy Caucasians were all of the donors. Trimming took off 4 bases at V and 1 base at J, with 13 bases between the two ends. The CDR3 covers 15 residues. Looked up from germline, CDR1 is MNHEY and CDR2 is SMNVEV (reference sequence). General study points: The conclusions drew on cross-sectional statistical analysis instead of tracking the same donors.

On this clonotype: The antigen remains unidentified.

TCRdb reanalysed the 5' RACE reads using MiXCR and keeps one entry per CDR3 protein. The sample consists of hundreds of thousands of distinct CDR3 sequences, roughly 6.6% of them appearing once. In addition, the sample was reused for a study of yellow fever vaccine responses in identical twins.

The sequence was obtained from a woman under 30 in good health. Sequenced material: PBMCs. This chain joins TRBV27 and TRBJ1-1; D is perhaps TRBD1 (6 bases). The CDR3 sequence: CASSSPFRGNTEAFF. As DNA, the CDR3 is TGTGCCAGCAGTTCCCCCTTCAGGGGGAACACTGAAGCTTTCTTT.